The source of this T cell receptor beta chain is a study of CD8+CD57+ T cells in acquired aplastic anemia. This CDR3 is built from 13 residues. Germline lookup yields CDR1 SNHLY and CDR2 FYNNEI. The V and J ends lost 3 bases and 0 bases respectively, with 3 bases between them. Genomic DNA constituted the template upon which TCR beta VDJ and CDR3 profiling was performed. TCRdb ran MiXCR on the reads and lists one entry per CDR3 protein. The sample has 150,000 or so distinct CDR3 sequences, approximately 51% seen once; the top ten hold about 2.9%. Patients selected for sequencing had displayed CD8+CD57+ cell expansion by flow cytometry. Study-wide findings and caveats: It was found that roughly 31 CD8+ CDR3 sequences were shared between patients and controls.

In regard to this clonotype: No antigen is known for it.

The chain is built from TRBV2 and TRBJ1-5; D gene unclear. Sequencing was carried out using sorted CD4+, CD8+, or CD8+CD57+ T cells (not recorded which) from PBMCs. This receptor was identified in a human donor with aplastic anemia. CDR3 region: CASSEHSNQPQHF. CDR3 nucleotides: TGTGCCAGCAGTGAGCATAGCAATCAGCCCCAGCATTTT.